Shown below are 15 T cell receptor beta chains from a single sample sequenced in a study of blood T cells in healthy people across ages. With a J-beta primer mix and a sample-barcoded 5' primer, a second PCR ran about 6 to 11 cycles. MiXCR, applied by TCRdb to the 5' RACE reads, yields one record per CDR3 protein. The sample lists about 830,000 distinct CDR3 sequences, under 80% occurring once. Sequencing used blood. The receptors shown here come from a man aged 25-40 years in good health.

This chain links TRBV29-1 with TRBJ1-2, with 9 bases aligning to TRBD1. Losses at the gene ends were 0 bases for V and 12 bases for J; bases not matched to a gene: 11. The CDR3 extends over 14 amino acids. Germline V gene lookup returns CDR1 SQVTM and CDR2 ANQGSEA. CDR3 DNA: TGCAGCGTTGAAGAAGAGGGACAGGGTTTCGGCCACACCTTC. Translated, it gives CSVEEEGQGFGHTF.

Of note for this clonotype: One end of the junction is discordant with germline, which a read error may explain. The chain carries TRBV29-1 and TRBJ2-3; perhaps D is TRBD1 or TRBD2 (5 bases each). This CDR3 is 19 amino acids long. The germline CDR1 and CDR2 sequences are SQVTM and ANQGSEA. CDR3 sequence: CSVPETPDDPEGFADAQYF. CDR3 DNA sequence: TGCAGCGTTCCCGAAACGCCCGATGACCCTGAGGGGTTCGCAGATGCGCAGTATTTT.

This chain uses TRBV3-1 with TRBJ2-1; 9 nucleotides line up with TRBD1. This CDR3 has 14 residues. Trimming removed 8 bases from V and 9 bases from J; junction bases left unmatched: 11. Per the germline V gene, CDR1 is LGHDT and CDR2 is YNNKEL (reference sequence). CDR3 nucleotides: TGTGCCAGCGGAAAAAGGGGACAGGGCACTGAGCAGTTCTTC. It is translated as CASGKRGQGTEQFF.

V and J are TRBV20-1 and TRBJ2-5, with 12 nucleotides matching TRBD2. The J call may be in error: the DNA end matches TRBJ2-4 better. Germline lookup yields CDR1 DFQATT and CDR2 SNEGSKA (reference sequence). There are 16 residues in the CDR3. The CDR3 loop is CSAREVALAGGYIQYF. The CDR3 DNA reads TGCAGTGCTAGAGAGGTAGCACTAGCGGGGGGTTACATTCAGTACTTC.

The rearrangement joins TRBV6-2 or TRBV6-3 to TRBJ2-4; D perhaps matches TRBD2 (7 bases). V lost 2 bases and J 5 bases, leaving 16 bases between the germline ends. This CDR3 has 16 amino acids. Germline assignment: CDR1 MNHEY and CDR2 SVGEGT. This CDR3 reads CASSYKFGGRENIQYF. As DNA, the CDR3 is TGTGCCAGCAGTTACAAATTCGGGGGGCGCGAAAACATTCAGTACTTC.

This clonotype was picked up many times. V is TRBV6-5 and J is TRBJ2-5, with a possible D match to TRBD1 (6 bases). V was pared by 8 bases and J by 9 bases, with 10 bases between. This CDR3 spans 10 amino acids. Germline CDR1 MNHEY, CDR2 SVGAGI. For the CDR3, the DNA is TGTGCCAGCGGGACACAAGCCCAGTACTTC. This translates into CASGTQAQYF.

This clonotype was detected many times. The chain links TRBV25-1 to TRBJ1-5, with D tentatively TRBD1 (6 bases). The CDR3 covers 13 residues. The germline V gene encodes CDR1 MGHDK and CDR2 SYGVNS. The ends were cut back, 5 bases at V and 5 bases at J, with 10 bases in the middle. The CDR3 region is CASSRAGDQPQHF. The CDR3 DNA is TGTGCCAGCAGTAGGGCAGGGGATCAGCCCCAGCATTTT.

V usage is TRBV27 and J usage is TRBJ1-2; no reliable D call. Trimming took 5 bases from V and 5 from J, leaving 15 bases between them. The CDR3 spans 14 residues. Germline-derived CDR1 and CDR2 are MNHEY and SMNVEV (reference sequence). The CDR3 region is CASSGLPFGYGYTF. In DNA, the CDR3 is TGTGCCAGCAGTGGACTACCTTTTGGGTATGGCTACACCTTC.

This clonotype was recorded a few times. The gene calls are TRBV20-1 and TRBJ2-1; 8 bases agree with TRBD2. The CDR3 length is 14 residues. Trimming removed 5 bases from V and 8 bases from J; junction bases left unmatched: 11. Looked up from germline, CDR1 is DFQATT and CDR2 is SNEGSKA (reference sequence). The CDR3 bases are TGCAGTGCTCTGAGCGGGGGCTTGGGGGATGAGCAGTTCTTC. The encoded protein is CSALSGGLGDEQFF.

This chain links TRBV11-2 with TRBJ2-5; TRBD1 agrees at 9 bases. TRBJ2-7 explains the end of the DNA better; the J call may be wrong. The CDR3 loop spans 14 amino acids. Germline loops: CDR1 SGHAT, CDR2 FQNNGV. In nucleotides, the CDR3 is TGTGCCAGCAGCGCGGACAGGGGTCCCTACGAGCAGTACTTC. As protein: CASSADRGPYEQYF.

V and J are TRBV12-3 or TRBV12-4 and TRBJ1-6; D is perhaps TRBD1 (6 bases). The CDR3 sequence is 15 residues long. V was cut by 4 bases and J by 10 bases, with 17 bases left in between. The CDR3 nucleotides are TGTGCCAGCAGTTCTCGCGGAGGGGGAGGATCACCCCTCCACTTT. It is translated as CASSSRGGGGSPLHF.

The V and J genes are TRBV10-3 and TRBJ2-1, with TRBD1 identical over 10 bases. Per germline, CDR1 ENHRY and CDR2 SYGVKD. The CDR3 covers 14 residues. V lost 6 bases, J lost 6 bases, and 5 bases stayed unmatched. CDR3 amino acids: CAISAGTGVNEQFF. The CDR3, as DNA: TGTGCCATCAGCGCCGGGACAGGGGTCAATGAGCAGTTCTTC.

CDR3 DNA: TGCGCCAGCAGCTTGGGATCTAGCGGGGGTTACAATGAGCAGTTCTTC. It is translated as CASSLGSSGGYNEQFF. The J gene is TRBJ2-1, the V gene TRBV5-1; 10 nucleotides align to TRBD2. Germline assignment: CDR1 SGHRS and CDR2 YFSETQ. CDR3 length: 16 residues. V shed 0 bases and J 4 bases; nucleotides not matched to a gene: 4.

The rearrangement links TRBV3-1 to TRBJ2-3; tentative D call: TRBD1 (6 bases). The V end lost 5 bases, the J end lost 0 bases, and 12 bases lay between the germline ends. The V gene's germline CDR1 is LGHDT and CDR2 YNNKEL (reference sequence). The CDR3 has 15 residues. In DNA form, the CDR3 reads TGTGCCAGCAGCTTTTGGACAGCTAGCACAGATACGCAGTATTTT. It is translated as CASSFWTASTDTQYF.

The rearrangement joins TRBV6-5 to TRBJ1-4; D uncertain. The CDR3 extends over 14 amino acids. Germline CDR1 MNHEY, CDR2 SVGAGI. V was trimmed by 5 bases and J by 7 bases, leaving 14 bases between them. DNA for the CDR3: TGTGCCAGCAGTCGGACTCGGTATTCTGAAAAACTGTTTTTT. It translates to CASSRTRYSEKLFF.